The rows below give T cell receptor beta chains drawn from one sample of a study of identical twins. TCRdb ran MiXCR on the 5' RACE reads and lists one entry per CDR3 protein. The table lists 1.5 million to 2 million distinct CDR3 sequences, less than 40% of them singletons. Material for sequencing was cord blood. The receptors stem from a newborn girl in good health. Both conserved end residues are part of each CDR3. Fields, in order: clone size, D gene, V gene, J gene, CDR3 DNA, CDR3 protein. D genes are given only for firm matches. Size is omitted from some rows. Given values are once, few, many or a class for expanded clones.

abundance: -; d_gene: TRBD2; v_gene: TRBV9; j_gene: TRBJ2-2; CDR3nt: TGTGCCACCAAAGCGGGAGGCGCCGGGGAGCTGTTTTTT; CDR3aa: CATKAGGAGELFF
abundance: -; d_gene: TRBD2; v_gene: TRBV12-3/TRBV12-4; j_gene: TRBJ2-1; CDR3nt: TGTGCCAGCAGATCTAGCGGGGGGTCCTACAATGAGCAGTTCTTC; CDR3aa: CASRSSGGSYNEQFF
abundance: -; d_gene: -; v_gene: TRBV18; j_gene: TRBJ2-7; CDR3nt: TGTGCCAGCTCACCAAGGCGAGCCTACGAGCAGTACTTC; CDR3aa: CASSPRRAYEQYF
abundance: -; d_gene: -; v_gene: TRBV28; j_gene: TRBJ1-5; CDR3nt: TGTGCCAGCAGTTTTTCGCCCCAGCATTTT; CDR3aa: CASSFSPQHF
abundance: few; d_gene: -; v_gene: TRBV18; j_gene: TRBJ1-2; CDR3nt: TGTGCCAGCTCACCATCTTTGGGCAGCCCGAGGGCGTATGGCTACACCTTC; CDR3aa: CASSPSLGSPRAYGYTF
abundance: -; d_gene: -; v_gene: TRBV5-1; j_gene: TRBJ2-1; CDR3nt: TGCGCCAGCAGCTTGGACCCAGGGCTCAATGAGCAGTTCTTC; CDR3aa: CASSLDPGLNEQFF
abundance: -; d_gene: TRBD1; v_gene: TRBV30; j_gene: TRBJ2-7; CDR3nt: TGTGCCTGGAGTTGGACAGGGTTAAGGAACGAGCAGTACTTC; CDR3aa: CAWSWTGLRNEQYF
abundance: many; d_gene: -; v_gene: TRBV9; j_gene: TRBJ1-1; CDR3nt: TGTGCCAGCAGCGTAGACGGACGGGCCAGCACTGAAGCTTTCTTT; CDR3aa: CASSVDGRASTEAFF
abundance: -; d_gene: TRBD2; v_gene: TRBV20-1; j_gene: TRBJ2-5; CDR3nt: TGCAGTGCTAGCCTTACCGGGACTAAAGAGACCCAGTACTTC; CDR3aa: CSASLTGTKETQYF
abundance: -; d_gene: TRBD1; v_gene: TRBV29-1; j_gene: TRBJ1-5; CDR3nt: TGCAGCGTTGGGTCCCGTAGAAGGGGGCGGGATCAGCCCCAGCATTTT; CDR3aa: CSVGSRRRGRDQPQHF
abundance: few; d_gene: -; v_gene: TRBV20-1; j_gene: TRBJ2-1; CDR3nt: TGCAGTGCTAGGGGCGCGGATGAGCAGTTCTTC; CDR3aa: CSARGADEQFF
abundance: few; d_gene: TRBD1; v_gene: TRBV12-3/TRBV12-4; j_gene: TRBJ1-1; CDR3nt: TGTGCCAGCAGTTTTTCCCCCGGGACAGGGGTTACTGAAGCTTTCTTT; CDR3aa: CASSFSPGTGVTEAFF
abundance: -; d_gene: TRBD1; v_gene: TRBV27; j_gene: TRBJ1-2; CDR3nt: TGTGCCAGCAGTTTATCCCTCCCGACAGGGATCTATGGCTACACCTTC; CDR3aa: CASSLSLPTGIYGYTF
abundance: -; d_gene: -; v_gene: TRBV3-1; j_gene: TRBJ2-3; CDR3nt: TGTGCCAGCTACCCGAGGGGACATGTCGTTGGAGCGCCCACAGATACGCAGTATTTT; CDR3aa: CASYPRGHVVGAPTDTQYF
abundance: -; d_gene: TRBD2; v_gene: TRBV19; j_gene: TRBJ2-5; CDR3nt: TGTGCCAGTAGTATAGGCGCTAGCGGGACCAAGAGGGAGACCCAGTACTTC; CDR3aa: CASSIGASGTKRETQYF
abundance: few; d_gene: -; v_gene: TRBV20-1; j_gene: TRBJ2-3; CDR3nt: TGCAGTGCCATCTATACCCTCCGCACAGATACGCAGTATTTT; CDR3aa: CSAIYTLRTDTQYF
abundance: -; d_gene: -; v_gene: TRBV24-1; j_gene: TRBJ1-2; CDR3nt: TGTGCCACCAGTGATTTGTCCGACAGGTTAGCTAACTATGGCTACACCTTC; CDR3aa: CATSDLSDRLANYGYTF
abundance: -; d_gene: TRBD2; v_gene: TRBV6-2/TRBV6-3; j_gene: TRBJ2-1; CDR3nt: TGTGCCAGCAGTTACTGGCTAGCGGGGGGGAACAATGAGCAGTTCTTC; CDR3aa: CASSYWLAGGNNEQFF
abundance: -; d_gene: -; v_gene: TRBV7-9; j_gene: TRBJ1-1; CDR3nt: TGTGCCAGCAGCTTAGCTAGGGGGGGGGGCACTGAAGCTTTCTTT; CDR3aa: CASSLARGGGTEAFF
abundance: many; d_gene: TRBD2; v_gene: TRBV12-3/TRBV12-4; j_gene: TRBJ2-4; CDR3nt: TGTGCCAGCAGACCAAGCGGGGGATTAGCCAAAAACATTCAGTACTTC; CDR3aa: CASRPSGGLAKNIQYF
abundance: few; d_gene: TRBD1; v_gene: TRBV5-1; j_gene: TRBJ1-1; CDR3nt: TGCGCCAGCAGCTCTGACAGGGGGCGAGTTGGATACGCTGAAGCTTTCTTT; CDR3aa: CASSSDRGRVGYAEAFF
abundance: -; d_gene: -; v_gene: TRBV4-1; j_gene: TRBJ2-1; CDR3nt: TGCGCCAGCAACCTAAGCGTGGGGGAGCAGTTCTTC; CDR3aa: CASNLSVGEQFF
abundance: many; d_gene: -; v_gene: TRBV5-1; j_gene: TRBJ1-2; CDR3nt: TGCGCCAGCAGCTTGGAGGGATCGATACAGCTTAACTATGGCTACACCTTC; CDR3aa: CASSLEGSIQLNYGYTF
abundance: once; d_gene: -; v_gene: TRBV6-2/TRBV6-3; j_gene: TRBJ2-3; CDR3nt: TGTGCCAGCGCTACGGGGGTTTATGGAGATACGCAGTATTTT; CDR3aa: CASATGVYGDTQYF